This passage covers 11 T cell receptor beta chains from one sample sequenced in a study of vaccination and CD4 T cells after COVID-19. Scientists ran DNA taken from cultured CD4+ T cells through the Oncomine TCR Beta short-read assay for sequencing. It was from cultured CD4+ T cells that genomic DNA was extracted. TCRdb analysed the PCR reads with MiXCR anew, one entry per CDR3 protein. This table holds 9,500 or so distinct CDR3 sequences, 28% found once. The antigens for these receptors are not known. Indicated treatment: roughly 10-day PBMC culture with coronavirus spike peptide pools or control peptides (ViraFEST assay). Gathering of the CD4+ T cells, from the unexposed donor, took place before the COVID-19 pandemic (2011-2018). Sequenced: CD4+ T cells from blood, cultured in vitro. These receptors were taken from a human donor in good health.

A few counts support this clonotype. The chain uses TRBV19 and TRBJ2-7; 11 nucleotides match TRBD2. Germline V gives CDR1 LNHDA, CDR2 SQIVND (reference sequence). The CDR3 totals 15 residues. The V gene end was trimmed by 4 bases and the J gene end by 0 bases; junction bases not matched to a gene: 2. The CDR3 protein is CASSRGLAVSYEQYF. The CDR3 bases are TGTGCCAGTAGTAGGGGACTAGCGGTCTCCTACGAGCAGTACTTC. Complete variable domain (other parts from reference TRBV19 and TRBJ2-7): DGGITQSPKYLFRKEGQNVTLSCEQNLNHDAMYWYRQDPGQGLRLIYYSQIVNDFQKGDIAEGYSVSREKKESFPLTVTSAQKNPTAFYLCASSRGLAVSYEQYFGPGTRLTVT.

The chain joins TRBV7-2 to TRBJ2-3; the D is unclear. The CDR3 spans 14 residues. Trimming took off 0 bases at V and 0 bases at J, with 4 bases between the two ends. The germline CDR1 and CDR2 sequences are SGHTA and FQGNSA. The CDR3 coding sequence is TGTGCCAGCAGCTTAGCGACTAGCACAGATACGCAGTATTTT. Residues: CASSLATSTDTQYF. Full variable domain (remainder filled in from reference TRBV7-2 and TRBJ2-3): GAGVSQSPSNKVTEKGKDVELRCDPISGHTALYWYRQSLGQGLEFLIYFQGNSAPDKSGLPSDRFSAERTGGSVSTLTIQRTQQEDSAVYLCASSLATSTDTQYFGPGTRLTVL.

This clonotype was recorded a few times. This chain connects TRBV19 to TRBJ1-5, with D uncertain. With 9 bases removed from V and 0 bases from J, the gap between germline ends came to 9 bases. Per the germline V gene, CDR1 is LNHDA and CDR2 is SQIVND (reference sequence). CDR3 size: 13 residues. The CDR3 loop reads CASAHNSNQPQHF. CDR3 coding DNA: TGTGCCAGCGCACATAATAGCAATCAGCCCCAGCATTTT. Full variable domain (remainder filled in from reference TRBV19 and TRBJ1-5): DGGITQSPKYLFRKEGQNVTLSCEQNLNHDAMYWYRQDPGQGLRLIYYSQIVNDFQKGDIAEGYSVSREKKESFPLTVTSAQKNPTAFYLCASAHNSNQPQHFGDGTRLSIL.

The chain uses TRBV5-1 and TRBJ2-7, with 7 positions matching TRBD2. This CDR3 is 15 amino acids long. The trim removed 2 bases at V and 3 bases at J, leaving 8 bases unmatched. The germline CDR1 and CDR2 sequences are SGHRS and YFSETQ. CDR3 in DNA: TGCGCCAGCAGCTTAATGACTAGCAGCCTCTACGAGCAGTACTTC. It codes for CASSLMTSSLYEQYF.

This clonotype came up a few times. The chain recombines TRBV20-1 with TRBJ1-2, with D possibly matching TRBD1 (6 bases). The CDR3 is 11 residues long. Germline assignment: CDR1 DFQATT and CDR2 SNEGSKA (reference sequence). V dropped 3 bases and J dropped 8 bases, with 10 bases sitting between them. The CDR3 protein is CSASSGEGYTF. DNA for the CDR3: TGCAGTGCTAGTTCAGGGGAGGGCTACACCTTC.

The rearrangement joins TRBV7-3 to TRBJ1-1, with unresolved D. V dropped 6 bases and J dropped 1 base, with 9 bases sitting between them. The germline V gene has CDR1 SGHTA and CDR2 FQGTGA. This CDR3 has 13 amino acids. CDR3 DNA sequence: TGTGCCAGCAGTACTGACTGGAACACTGAAGCTTTCTTT. Its translation is CASSTDWNTEAFF.

The V gene is TRBV6-2 or TRBV6-3, the J gene TRBJ2-1, with D hard to call. CDR1 and CDR2 (germline): MNHEY, SVGEGT. The CDR3 sequence is 17 residues long. V lost 0 bases and J 4 bases, leaving 16 bases between the germline ends. The CDR3 loop reads CASSYSGRRYNYNEQFF. As DNA, the CDR3 is TGTGCCAGCAGTTACTCTGGGCGACGCTACAATTACAATGAGCAGTTCTTC.

Only a few counts were recorded for this clonotype. CDR3 sequence: CASSASGSRLYRETQYF. CDR3 nucleotide sequence: TGTGCCAGCAGCGCTAGCGGGAGTAGGTTGTATAGAGAGACCCAGTACTTC. The chain employs TRBV9 and TRBJ2-5, with 10 positions matching TRBD2. Germline V gene data show CDR1 as SGDLS and CDR2 as YYNGEE. The CDR3 is made up of 17 amino acids. The J segment lost 4 bases and the V segment lost 3 bases, leaving 12 bases of the junction unmatched. The variable domain in full, completed from reference TRBV9 and TRBJ2-5, reads DSGVTQTPKHLITATGQRVTLRCSPRSGDLSVYWYQQSLDQGLQFLIQYYNGEERAKGNILERFSAQQFPDLHSELNLSSLELGDSALYFCASSASGSRLYRETQYFGPGTRLLVL.

In its sample, this clonotype was seen a few times. This chain uses TRBV6-1 with TRBJ2-7; the match to TRBD1 covers 7 bases. V gave up 6 bases and J gave up 7 bases; unmatched junction bases: 12. The germline V gene encodes CDR1 MNHNS and CDR2 SASEGT. CDR3 size: 14 residues. The CDR3 loop reads CASSQQGTRWEQYF. DNA of the CDR3: TGTGCCAGCAGCCAACAGGGGACCAGGTGGGAGCAGTACTTC.

This clonotype was seen a few times. The chain has TRBV6-1 and TRBJ1-2; no clear D gene. CDR1 MNHNS and CDR2 SASEGT come from the germline V gene. The CDR3 is 16 amino acids. V lost 3 bases and J 0 bases, leaving 14 bases between the germline ends. The DNA for the CDR3 is TGTGCCAGCAGTGATAGTCGATGGGGAACTAACTATGGCTACACCTTC. This translates into CASSDSRWGTNYGYTF.

This clonotype turned up a few times. The chain couples TRBV7-6 to TRBJ2-1; no definite D call. CDR3 length: 14 residues. Trimming took 1 base from V and 7 from J, leaving 11 bases between them. Germline V gene sequence: CDR1 SGHVS, CDR2 FNYEAQ. In DNA form, the CDR3 reads TGTGCCAGCAGCTTAGGCTCCCTCCGGAATGAGCAGTTCTTC. It yields the protein CASSLGSLRNEQFF.